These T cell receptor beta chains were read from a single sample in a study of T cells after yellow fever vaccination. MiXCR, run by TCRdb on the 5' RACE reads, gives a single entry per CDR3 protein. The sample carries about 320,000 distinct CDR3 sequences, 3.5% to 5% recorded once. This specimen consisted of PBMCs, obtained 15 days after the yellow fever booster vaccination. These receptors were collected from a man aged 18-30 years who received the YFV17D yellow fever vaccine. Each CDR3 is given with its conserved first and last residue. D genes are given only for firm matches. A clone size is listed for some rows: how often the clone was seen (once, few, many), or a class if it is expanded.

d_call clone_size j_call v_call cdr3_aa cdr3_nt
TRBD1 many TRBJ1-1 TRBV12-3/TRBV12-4 CASLLRTGGGFGRGDTEAFF TGTGCCAGCTTACTTCGGACAGGGGGAGGCTTTGGGAGAGGTGACACTGAAGCTTTCTTT
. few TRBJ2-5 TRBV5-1 CASSLSLRQEETQYF TGCGCCAGCAGCTTGTCATTGAGGCAAGAGGAGACCCAGTACTTC
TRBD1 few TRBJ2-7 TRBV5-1 CASSPEGTGTHEQYF TGCGCCAGCAGCCCGGAAGGGACAGGGACCCACGAGCAGTACTTC
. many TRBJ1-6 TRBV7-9 CASSLVQAKGSPLHF TGTGCCAGCAGCTTAGTCCAGGCGAAGGGTTCACCCCTCCACTTT
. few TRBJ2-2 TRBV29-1 CSVDRADTGELFF TGCAGCGTTGATAGGGCCGACACCGGGGAGCTGTTTTTT
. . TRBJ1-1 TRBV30 CAWRTPGGEAFF TGTGCCTGGAGAACTCCGGGGGGGGAAGCTTTCTTT
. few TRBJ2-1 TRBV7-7 CASSLRGGSDNEQFF TGTGCCAGCAGCTTACGGGGAGGCTCAGATAATGAGCAGTTCTTC
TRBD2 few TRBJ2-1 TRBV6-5 CASSLLAGLSNEQFF TGTGCCAGCAGTTTACTAGCGGGGCTCTCCAATGAGCAGTTCTTC
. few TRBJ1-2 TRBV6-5 CASSYGKGYYGYTF TGTGCCAGCAGTTACGGGAAGGGGTACTATGGCTACACCTTC
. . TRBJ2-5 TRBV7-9 CASSLTSSLETQYF TGTGCCAGCAGCTTAACTTCTAGTTTGGAGACCCAGTACTTC
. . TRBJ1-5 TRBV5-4 CASHLWGSNQPQHF TGTGCCAGCCACCTTTGGGGCAGCAATCAGCCCCAGCATTTT
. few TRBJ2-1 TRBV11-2 CASSRSGYEQFF TGTGCCAGCAGTCGATCCGGCTATGAGCAGTTCTTC
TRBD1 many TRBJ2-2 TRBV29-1 CSVETGQGIAGELFF TGCAGCGTTGAGACGGGACAGGGTATCGCCGGGGAGCTGTTTTTT
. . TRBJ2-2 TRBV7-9 CASSLPGFGTGELFF TGTGCCAGCAGTCTTCCAGGGTTCGGGACCGGGGAGCTGTTTTTT
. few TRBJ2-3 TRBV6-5 CASKGGVTDTQYF TGTGCCAGCAAAGGGGGGGTCACAGATACGCAGTATTTT
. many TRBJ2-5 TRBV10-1 CASSESGASQETQYF TGCGCCAGCAGTGAGTCGGGGGCCTCCCAAGAGACCCAGTACTTC
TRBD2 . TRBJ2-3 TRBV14 CASSQDERGLEDTQYF TGTGCCAGCAGCCAAGATGAGCGGGGGTTGGAAGATACGCAGTATTTT
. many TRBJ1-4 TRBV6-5 CASTRLPGRKAREKLFF TGTGCCAGCACCCGACTACCGGGACGGAAGGCTCGGGAAAAACTGTTTTTT
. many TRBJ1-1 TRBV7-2 CASSFYMDNTEAFF TGTGCCAGCAGCTTTTACATGGATAACACTGAAGCTTTCTTT
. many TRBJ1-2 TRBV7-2 CASSGGAGSNYGYTF TGTGCCAGCAGCGGAGGGGCAGGGAGCAACTATGGCTACACCTTC
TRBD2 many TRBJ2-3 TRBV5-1 CASSPQGGEWDTQYF TGCGCCAGCAGCCCCCAGGGAGGGGAGTGGGATACGCAGTATTTT
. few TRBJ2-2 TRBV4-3 CASSGSGGQISGELFF TGCGCCAGCAGCGGATCGGGGGGCCAGATTTCCGGGGAGCTGTTTTTT
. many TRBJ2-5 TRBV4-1 CASRDHEGRFNF TGCGCCAGCAGGGACCACGAGGGTCGGTTCAACTTC
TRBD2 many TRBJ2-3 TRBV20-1 CSAEAGASDTQYF TGCAGTGCTGAAGCGGGGGCCTCAGATACGCAGTATTTT
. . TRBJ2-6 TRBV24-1 CATSSSSGANVLTF TGTGCCACCAGCTCGAGCTCTGGGGCCAACGTCCTGACTTTC
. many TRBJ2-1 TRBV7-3 CASSLIPRLAYNEQFF TGTGCCAGCAGCTTAATTCCGCGACTCGCCTACAATGAGCAGTTCTTC
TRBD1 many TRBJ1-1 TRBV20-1 CSAREPRTGRNTEAFF TGCAGTGCTAGGGAACCTCGGACAGGACGGAACACTGAAGCTTTCTTT
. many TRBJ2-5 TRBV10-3 CAISEGVSGFETQYF TGTGCCATCAGTGAGGGGGTTTCGGGTTTCGAGACCCAGTACTTC
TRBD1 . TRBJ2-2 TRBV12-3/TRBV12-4 CASSQTTGPGELFF TGTGCCAGCAGCCAAACGACAGGGCCCGGGGAGCTGTTTTTT
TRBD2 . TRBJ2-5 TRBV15 CATSRGGERRETQYF TGTGCCACCAGTCGCGGGGGGGAACGGAGGGAGACCCAGTACTTC
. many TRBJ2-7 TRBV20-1 CSARKTGQNYEQYF TGCAGTGCTAGAAAGACGGGCCAAAACTACGAGCAGTACTTC
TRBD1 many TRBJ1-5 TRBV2 CASSERTGEQPQHF TGTGCCAGCAGTGAAAGGACAGGCGAGCAGCCCCAGCATTTT
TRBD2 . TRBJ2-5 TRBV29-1 CSVEGRRGGTETQYF TGCAGCGTTGAAGGCCGTCGGGGGGGCACTGAGACCCAGTACTTC
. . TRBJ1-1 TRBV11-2 CASSLGALENTEAFF TGTGCCAGCAGCTTAGGAGCCCTTGAAAACACTGAAGCTTTCTTT
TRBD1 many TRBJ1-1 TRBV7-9 CASSFTTGPTEAFF TGTGCCAGCAGCTTCACGACAGGGCCCACTGAAGCTTTCTTT
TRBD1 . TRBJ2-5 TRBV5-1 CASSFGDSQETQYF TGCGCCAGCAGCTTCGGGGACAGTCAAGAGACCCAGTACTTC
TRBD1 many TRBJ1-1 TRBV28 CASNFRGGTEAFF TGTGCCAGCAATTTCAGGGGGGGCACTGAAGCTTTCTTT
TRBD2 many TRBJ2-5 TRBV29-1 CSVVGLAGAGETQYF TGCAGCGTTGTTGGACTAGCGGGGGCGGGAGAGACCCAGTACTTC
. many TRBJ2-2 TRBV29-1 CSVDRSNTGELFF TGCAGCGTAGACAGATCGAACACCGGGGAGCTGTTTTTT
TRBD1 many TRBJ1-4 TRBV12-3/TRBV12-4 CASTPGQGNEKLFF TGTGCCAGCACCCCGGGACAGGGGAATGAAAAACTGTTTTTT
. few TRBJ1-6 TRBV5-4 CASSYGTETTLLHF TGTGCCAGCAGCTACGGGACCGAAACCACCCTCCTCCACTTT
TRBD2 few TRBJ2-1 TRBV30 CAWGGGFYNEQFF TGTGCCTGGGGCGGGGGGTTCTACAATGAGCAGTTCTTC
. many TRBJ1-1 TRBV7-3 CASRQQGDTEAFF TGTGCCAGCAGACAACAGGGCGACACTGAAGCTTTCTTT
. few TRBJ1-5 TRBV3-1 CASSLPVGPQHF TGTGCCAGCAGCCTCCCGGTCGGTCCCCAGCATTTT
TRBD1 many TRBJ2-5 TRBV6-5 CASSYHPDRGDQETQYF TGTGCCAGCAGTTACCATCCCGACAGGGGGGATCAAGAGACCCAGTACTTC
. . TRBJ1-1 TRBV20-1 CSARVEGRAFF TGCAGTGCTAGAGTAGAGGGGCGAGCTTTCTTT
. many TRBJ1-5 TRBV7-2 CASSFSQGQPQHF TGTGCCAGCAGCTTTAGTCAGGGGCAGCCCCAGCATTTT
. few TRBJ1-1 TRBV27 CASSHTTSMNTEAFF TGTGCCAGCAGCCATACGACCTCCATGAACACTGAAGCTTTCTTT
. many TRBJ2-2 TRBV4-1 CASSQDPNRVINTGELFF TGCGCCAGCAGCCAAGATCCAAACAGGGTAATAAACACCGGGGAGCTGTTTTTT
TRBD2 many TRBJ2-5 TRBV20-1 CSARAPTGGLVGTQYF TGCAGTGCTAGAGCCCCAACGGGGGGGCTGGTAGGGACCCAGTACTTC
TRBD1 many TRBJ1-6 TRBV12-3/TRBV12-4 CASSFQGADSPLHF TGTGCCAGCAGTTTTCAGGGGGCTGATTCACCCCTCCACTTT
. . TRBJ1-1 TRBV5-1 CASSQKRINTEAFF TGCGCCAGCAGCCAGAAACGGATTAACACTGAAGCTTTCTTT
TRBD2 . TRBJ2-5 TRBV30 CAWSGGLEETQYF TGTGCCTGGAGTGGGGGACTAGAAGAGACCCAGTACTTC
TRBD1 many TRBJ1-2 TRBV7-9 CASGQEATYGYTF TGTGCCAGCGGACAGGAAGCGACCTATGGCTACACCTTC